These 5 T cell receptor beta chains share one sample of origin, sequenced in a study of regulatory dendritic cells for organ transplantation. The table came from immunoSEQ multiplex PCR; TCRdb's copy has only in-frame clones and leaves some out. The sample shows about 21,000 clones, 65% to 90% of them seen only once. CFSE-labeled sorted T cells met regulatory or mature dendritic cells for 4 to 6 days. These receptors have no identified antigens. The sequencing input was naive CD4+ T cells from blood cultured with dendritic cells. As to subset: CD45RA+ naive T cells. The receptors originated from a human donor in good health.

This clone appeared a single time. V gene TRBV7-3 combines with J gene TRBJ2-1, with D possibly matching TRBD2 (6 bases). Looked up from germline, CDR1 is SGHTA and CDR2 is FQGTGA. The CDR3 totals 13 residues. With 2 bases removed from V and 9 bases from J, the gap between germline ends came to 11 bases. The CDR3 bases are TGTGCCAGCAGCTTAGGGGGAGGAATTGAGCAGTTCTTC. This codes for CASSLGGGIEQFF.

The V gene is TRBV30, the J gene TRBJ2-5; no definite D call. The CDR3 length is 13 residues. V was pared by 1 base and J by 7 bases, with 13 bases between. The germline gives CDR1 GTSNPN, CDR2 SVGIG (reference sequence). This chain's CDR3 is CAWSGTAWATQYF. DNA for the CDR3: TGTGCCTGGAGTGGGACGGCCTGGGCGACCCAGTACTTC.

For the CDR3, the DNA is TGTGCCAGCAGGAGACGACTAGCAAGGACCGGAAAACTGTTTTTT. Protein sequence: CASRRRLARTGKLFF. The chain links TRBV28 to TRBJ1-4; D gene unclear. From germline, CDR1 is MDHEN and CDR2 SYDVKM. V was cut by 6 bases and J by 10 bases, with 21 bases left in between. The CDR3 is made up of 15 amino acids.

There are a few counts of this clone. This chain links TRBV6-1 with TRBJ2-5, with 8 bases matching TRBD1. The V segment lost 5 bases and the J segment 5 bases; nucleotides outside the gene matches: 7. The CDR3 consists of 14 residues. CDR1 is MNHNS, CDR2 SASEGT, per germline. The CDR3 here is CASSFQGARETQYF. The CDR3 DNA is TGTGCCAGCAGTTTTCAGGGGGCCAGGGAGACCCAGTACTTC.

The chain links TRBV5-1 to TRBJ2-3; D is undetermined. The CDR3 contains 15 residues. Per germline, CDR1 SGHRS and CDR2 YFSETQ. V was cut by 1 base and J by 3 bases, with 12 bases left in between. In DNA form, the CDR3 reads TGCGCCAGCAGCTTGTATTCCAGCGAAACAGATACGCAGTATTTT. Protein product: CASSLYSSETDTQYF.